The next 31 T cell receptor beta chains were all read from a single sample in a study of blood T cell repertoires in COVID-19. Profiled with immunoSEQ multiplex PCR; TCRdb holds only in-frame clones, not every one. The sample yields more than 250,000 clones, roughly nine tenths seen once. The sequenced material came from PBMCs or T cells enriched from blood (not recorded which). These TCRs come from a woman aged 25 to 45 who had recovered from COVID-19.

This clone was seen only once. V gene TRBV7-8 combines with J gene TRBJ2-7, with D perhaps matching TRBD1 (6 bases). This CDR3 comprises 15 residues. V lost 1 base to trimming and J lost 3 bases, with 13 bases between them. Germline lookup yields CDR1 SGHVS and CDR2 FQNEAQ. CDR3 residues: CASSLVGGRNYEQYF. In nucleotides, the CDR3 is TGTGCCAGCAGCTTAGTAGGGGGACGGAACTACGAGCAGTACTTC.

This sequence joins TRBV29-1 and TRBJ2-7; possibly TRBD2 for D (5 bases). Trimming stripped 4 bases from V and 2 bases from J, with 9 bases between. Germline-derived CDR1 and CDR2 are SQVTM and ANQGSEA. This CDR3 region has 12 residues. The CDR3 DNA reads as TGCAGCGTTGCGGCGGGCCCCTACGAGCAGTACTTC. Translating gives CSVAAGPYEQYF.

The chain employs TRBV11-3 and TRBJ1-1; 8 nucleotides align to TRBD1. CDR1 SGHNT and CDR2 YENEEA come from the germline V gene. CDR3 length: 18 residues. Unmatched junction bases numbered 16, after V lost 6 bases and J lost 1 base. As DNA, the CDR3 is TGTGCCAGCAGTTCTAAAGGGACAGGACTAGGATCGAACACTGAAGCTTTCTTT. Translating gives CASSSKGTGLGSNTEAFF.

The CDR3 reads CASSLVNSPNTEAFF. The CDR3 DNA reads as TGTGCCAGCAGCTTAGTTAACAGTCCGAACACTGAAGCTTTCTTT. V and J are TRBV7-9 and TRBJ1-1; no firm D call. V was trimmed by 1 base and J by 1 base, leaving 10 bases between them. CDR3 length equals 15 residues. From germline, CDR1 is SEHNR and CDR2 FQNEAQ (reference sequence).

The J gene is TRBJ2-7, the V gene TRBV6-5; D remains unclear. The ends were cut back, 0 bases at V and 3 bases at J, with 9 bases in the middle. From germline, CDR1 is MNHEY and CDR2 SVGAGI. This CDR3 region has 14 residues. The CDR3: CASSYSDTGYEQYF. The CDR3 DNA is TGTGCCAGCAGTTACTCTGACACTGGCTACGAGCAGTACTTC.

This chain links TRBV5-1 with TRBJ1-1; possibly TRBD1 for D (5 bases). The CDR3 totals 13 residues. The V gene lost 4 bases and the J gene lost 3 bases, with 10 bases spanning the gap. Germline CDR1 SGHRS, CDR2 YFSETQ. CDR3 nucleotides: TGCGCCAGCAGCGGAGCAGGGTACACTGAAGCTTTCTTT. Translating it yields CASSGAGYTEAFF.

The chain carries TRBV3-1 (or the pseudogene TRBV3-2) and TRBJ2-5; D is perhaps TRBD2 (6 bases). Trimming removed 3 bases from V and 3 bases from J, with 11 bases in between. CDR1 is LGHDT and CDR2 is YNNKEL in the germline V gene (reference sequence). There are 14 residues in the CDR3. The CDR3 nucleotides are TGTGCCAGCAGCCAGAGGACTACTAAAGAGACCCAGTACTTC. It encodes CASSQRTTKETQYF.

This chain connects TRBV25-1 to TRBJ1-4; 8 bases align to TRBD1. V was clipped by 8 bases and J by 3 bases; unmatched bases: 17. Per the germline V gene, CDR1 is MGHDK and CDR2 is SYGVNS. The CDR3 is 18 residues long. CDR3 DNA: TGTGCCAGCTCAGTACGACAGGGGTTCACCCCGCCTAATGAAAAACTGTTTTTT. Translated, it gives CASSVRQGFTPPNEKLFF.

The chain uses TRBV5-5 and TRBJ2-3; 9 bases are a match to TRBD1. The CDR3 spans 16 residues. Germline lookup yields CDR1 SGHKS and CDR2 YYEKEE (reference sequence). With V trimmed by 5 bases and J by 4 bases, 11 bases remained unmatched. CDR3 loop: CASRPTGGGHSDTQYF. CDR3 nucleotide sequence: TGTGCCAGCAGGCCTACAGGGGGCGGTCATTCAGATACGCAGTATTTT.

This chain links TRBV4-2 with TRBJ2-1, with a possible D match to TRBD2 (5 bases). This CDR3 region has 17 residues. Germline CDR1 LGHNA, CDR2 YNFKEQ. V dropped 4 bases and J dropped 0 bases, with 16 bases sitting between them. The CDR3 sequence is CASSRKGRGSSYNEQFF. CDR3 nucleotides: TGTGCCAGCAGCCGGAAAGGACGGGGAAGCTCCTACAATGAGCAGTTCTTC.

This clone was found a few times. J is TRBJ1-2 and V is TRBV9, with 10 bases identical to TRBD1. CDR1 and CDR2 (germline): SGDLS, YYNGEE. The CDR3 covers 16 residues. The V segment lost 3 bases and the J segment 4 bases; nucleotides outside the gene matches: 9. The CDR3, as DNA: TGTGCCAGCAGCGCCTCCGCGGGACAGGGGAGCTATGGCTACACCTTC. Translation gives CASSASAGQGSYGYTF.

The CDR3 DNA reads TGTGCCAGCAGTTGGGGGGGTAAAGAGACCCAGTACTTC. This encodes CASSWGGKETQYF. V and J are TRBV12-3 or TRBV12-4 and TRBJ2-5; 7 bases match TRBD2. This CDR3 region has 13 residues. Trimming at V came to 4 bases and at J to 3 bases, leaving 2 bases not matched to a gene.

The CDR3 DNA is TGTGCCAGCAGCCAAGGGGTTAGCGAATTCTCTGGGGCCAACGTCCTGACTTTC. It encodes CASSQGVSEFSGANVLTF. The chain employs TRBV14 and TRBJ2-6, with TRBD2 as a possible D gene (5 bases). Trimming cost V 1 base and J 0 bases, with 13 bases left between them. CDR1 SGHDN and CDR2 FVKESK come from the germline V gene. The CDR3 totals 18 residues.

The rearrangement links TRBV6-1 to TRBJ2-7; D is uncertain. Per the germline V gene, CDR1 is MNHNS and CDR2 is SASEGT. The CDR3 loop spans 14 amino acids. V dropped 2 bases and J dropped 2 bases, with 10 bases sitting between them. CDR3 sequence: CASSEIIKTYEQYF. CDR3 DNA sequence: TGTGCCAGCAGTGAAATTATTAAAACCTACGAGCAGTACTTC.

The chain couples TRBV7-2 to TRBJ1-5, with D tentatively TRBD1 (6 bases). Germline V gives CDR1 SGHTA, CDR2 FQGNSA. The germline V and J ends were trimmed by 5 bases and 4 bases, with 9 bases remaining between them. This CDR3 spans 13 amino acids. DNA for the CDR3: TGTGCCAGCAGCACAGACAGGAATCAGCCCCAGCATTTT. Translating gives CASSTDRNQPQHF.

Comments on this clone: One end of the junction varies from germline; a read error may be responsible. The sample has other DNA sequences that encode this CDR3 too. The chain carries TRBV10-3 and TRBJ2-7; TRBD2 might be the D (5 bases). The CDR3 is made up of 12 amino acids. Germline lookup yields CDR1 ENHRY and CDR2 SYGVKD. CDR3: CAISATDYEQYF. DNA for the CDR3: TGTGCCATCAGTGCCACAGACTACGAGCAGTACTTT.

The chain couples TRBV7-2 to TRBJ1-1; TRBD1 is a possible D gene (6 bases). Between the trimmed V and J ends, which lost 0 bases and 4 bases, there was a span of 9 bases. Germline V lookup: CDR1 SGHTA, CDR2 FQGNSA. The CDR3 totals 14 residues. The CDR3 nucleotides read TGTGCCAGCAGCTTAGCGCTCAGGGGCACTGAAGCTTTCTTT. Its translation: CASSLALRGTEAFF.

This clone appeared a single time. The DNA of the CDR3 is TGTGCCAGCAGAGGGGGGACAGGACGGGGCAATGAGCAGTTCTTC. Its translation is CASRGGTGRGNEQFF. The V call is TRBV19, the J call TRBJ2-1, with 8 positions matching TRBD1. Germline CDR1 is LNHDA and CDR2 is SQIVND (reference sequence). J was trimmed by 6 bases and V by 9 bases; bases with no gene match: 13. This CDR3 region has 15 residues. Full variable domain (outside the CDR3, taken from reference TRBV19 and TRBJ2-1): DGGITQSPKYLFRKEGQNVTLSCEQNLNHDAMYWYRQDPGQGLRLIYYSQIVNDFQKGDIAEGYSVSREKKESFPLTVTSAQKNPTAFYLCASRGGTGRGNEQFFGPGTRLTVL.

CDR3 loop: CASSLSGQANYGYTF. CDR3 DNA sequence: TGTGCCAGCAGTTTATCGGGACAGGCAAACTATGGCTACACCTTC. The rearrangement links TRBV27 to TRBJ1-2, with 8 bases that match TRBD1. After removal of 0 bases from V and 2 bases from J, the junction contained 2 bases not matched to a gene. This CDR3 has 15 amino acids. CDR1 and CDR2 (germline): MNHEY, SMNVEV (reference sequence).

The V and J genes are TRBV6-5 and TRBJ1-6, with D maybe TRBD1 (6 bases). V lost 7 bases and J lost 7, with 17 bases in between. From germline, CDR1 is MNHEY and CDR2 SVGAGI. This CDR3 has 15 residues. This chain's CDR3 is CASKQQGQQNSPLHF. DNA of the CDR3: TGTGCCAGCAAGCAACAGGGCCAGCAGAATTCACCCCTCCACTTT.

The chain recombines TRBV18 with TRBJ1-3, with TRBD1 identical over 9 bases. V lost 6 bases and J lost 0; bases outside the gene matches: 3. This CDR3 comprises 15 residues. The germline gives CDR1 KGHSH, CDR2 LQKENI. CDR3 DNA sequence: TGTGCCAGCTCGCCGACAGGGGGCTCTGGAAACACCATATATTTT. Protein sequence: CASSPTGGSGNTIYF.

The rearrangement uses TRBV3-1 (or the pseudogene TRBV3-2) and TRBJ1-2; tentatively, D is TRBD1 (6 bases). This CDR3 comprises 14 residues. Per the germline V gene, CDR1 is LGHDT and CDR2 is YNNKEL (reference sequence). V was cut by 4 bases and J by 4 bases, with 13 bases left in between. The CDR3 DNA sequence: TGTGCCAGCAGCCGCCAAACAGGGAGCTATGGCTACACCTTC. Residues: CASSRQTGSYGYTF.

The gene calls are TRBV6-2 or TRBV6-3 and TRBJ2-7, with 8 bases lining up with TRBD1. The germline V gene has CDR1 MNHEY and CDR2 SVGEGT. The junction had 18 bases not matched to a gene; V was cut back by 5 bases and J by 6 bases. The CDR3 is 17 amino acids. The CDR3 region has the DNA TGTGCCAGCAGTGGCGATGCGAGACAGGGGATTTGGCGCGAGCAGTACTTC. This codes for CASSGDARQGIWREQYF.

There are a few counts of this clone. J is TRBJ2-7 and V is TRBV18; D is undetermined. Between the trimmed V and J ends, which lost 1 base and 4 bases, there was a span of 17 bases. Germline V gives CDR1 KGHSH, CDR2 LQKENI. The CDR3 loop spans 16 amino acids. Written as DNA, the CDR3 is TGTGCCAGCTCACCACGGTTGCAAGGCCCAGGATACGAGCAGTACTTC. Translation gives CASSPRLQGPGYEQYF.

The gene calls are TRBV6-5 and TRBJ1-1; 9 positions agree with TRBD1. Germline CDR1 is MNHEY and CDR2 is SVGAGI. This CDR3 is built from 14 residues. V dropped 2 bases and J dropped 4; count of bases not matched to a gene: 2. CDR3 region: CASSYGQGSTEAFF. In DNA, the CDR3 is TGTGCCAGCAGTTACGGACAGGGGAGCACTGAAGCTTTCTTT.

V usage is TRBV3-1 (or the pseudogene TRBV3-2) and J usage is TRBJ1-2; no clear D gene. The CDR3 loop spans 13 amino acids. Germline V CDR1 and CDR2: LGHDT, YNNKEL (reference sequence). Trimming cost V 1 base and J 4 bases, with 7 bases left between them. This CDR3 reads CASSQVVSYGYTF. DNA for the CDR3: TGTGCCAGCAGCCAAGTGGTCAGCTATGGCTACACCTTC.

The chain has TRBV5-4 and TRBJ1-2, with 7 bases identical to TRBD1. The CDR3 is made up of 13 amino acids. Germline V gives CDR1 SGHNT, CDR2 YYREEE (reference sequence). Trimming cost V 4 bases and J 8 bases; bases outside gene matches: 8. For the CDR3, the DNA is TGTGCCAGCAGCCCCGACAGGGAACAGGGCTACACCTTC. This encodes CASSPDREQGYTF.

The DNA for the CDR3 is TGTGCTCTGGACCGGCGGGGGGGTACAGATACGCAGTATTTT. Amino acids: CALDRRGGTDTQYF. The V and J genes are TRBV30 and TRBJ2-3; 9 bases are shared with TRBD2. CDR1 GTSNPN and CDR2 SVGIG come from the germline V gene (reference sequence). The CDR3 spans 14 residues.

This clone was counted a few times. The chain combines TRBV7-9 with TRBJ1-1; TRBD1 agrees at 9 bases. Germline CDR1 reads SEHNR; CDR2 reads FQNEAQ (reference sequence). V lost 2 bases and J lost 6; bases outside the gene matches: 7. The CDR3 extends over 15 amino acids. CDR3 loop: CASSLTTGQGPEAFF. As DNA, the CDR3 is TGTGCCAGCAGCTTAACCACGGGACAGGGTCCTGAAGCTTTCTTT.

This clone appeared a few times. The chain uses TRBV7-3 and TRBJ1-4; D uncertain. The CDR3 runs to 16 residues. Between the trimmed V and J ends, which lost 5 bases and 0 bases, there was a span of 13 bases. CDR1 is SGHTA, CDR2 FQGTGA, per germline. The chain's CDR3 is CASSLQRGTTNEKLFF. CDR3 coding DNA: TGTGCCAGCAGCCTTCAGAGAGGTACAACTAATGAAAAACTGTTTTTT. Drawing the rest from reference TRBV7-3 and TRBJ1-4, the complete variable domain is GAGVSQTPSNKVTEKGKYVELRCDPISGHTALYWYRQSLGQGPEFLIYFQGTGAADDSGLPNDRFFAVRPEGSVSTLKIQRTERGDSAVYLCASSLQRGTTNEKLFFGSGTQLSVL.

The CDR3 sequence: CASSQGSTNEKLFF. The DNA for the CDR3 is TGTGCCAGCAGCCAGGGTTCAACTAATGAAAAACTGTTTTTT. This sequence joins TRBV5-4 and TRBJ1-4; the D gene is possibly TRBD1 (5 bases). The CDR3 length is 14 residues. Germline CDR1 SGHNT, CDR2 YYREEE (reference sequence). Trimming left V 4 bases short and J 0 bases short, with 7 bases between.